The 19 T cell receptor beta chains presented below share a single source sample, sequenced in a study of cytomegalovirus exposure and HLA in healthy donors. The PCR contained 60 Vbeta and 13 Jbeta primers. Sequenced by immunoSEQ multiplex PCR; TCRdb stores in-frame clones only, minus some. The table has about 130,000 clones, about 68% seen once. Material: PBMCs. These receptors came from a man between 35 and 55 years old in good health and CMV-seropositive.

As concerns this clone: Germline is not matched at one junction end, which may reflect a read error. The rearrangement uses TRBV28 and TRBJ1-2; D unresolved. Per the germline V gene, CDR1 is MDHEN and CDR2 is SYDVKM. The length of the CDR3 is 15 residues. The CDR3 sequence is CAISSSTRWSYGYTF. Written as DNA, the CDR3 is TGTGCCATCAGTTCCTCTACACGATGGAGCTATGGCTACACCTTC.

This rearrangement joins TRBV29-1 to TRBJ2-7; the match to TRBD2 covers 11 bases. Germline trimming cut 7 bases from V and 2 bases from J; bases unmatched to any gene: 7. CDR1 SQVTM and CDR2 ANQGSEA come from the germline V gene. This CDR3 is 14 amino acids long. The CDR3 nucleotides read TGCAGCGCCTCTCTAGCGGGAGGTGCCTACGAGCAGTACTTC. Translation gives CSASLAGGAYEQYF.

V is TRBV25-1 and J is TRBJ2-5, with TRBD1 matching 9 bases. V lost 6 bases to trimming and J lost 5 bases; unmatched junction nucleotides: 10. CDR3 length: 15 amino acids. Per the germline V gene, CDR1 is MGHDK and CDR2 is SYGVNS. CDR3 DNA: TGTGCCAGCAGCCCCACAGGACAGGGGTACGAGACCCAGTACTTC. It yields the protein CASSPTGQGYETQYF.

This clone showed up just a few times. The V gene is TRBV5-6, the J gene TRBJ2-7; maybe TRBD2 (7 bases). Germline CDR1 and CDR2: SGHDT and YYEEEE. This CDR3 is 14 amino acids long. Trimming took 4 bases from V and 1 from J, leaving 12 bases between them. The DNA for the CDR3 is TGTGCCAGCAGCCAAAGCGGGACATCCTACGAGCAGTACTTC. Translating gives CASSQSGTSYEQYF.

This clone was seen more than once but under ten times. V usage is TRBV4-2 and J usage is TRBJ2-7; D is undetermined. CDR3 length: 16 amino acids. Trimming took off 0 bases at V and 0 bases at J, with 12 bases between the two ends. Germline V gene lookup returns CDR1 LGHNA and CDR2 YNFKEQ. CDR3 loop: CASSQEHGIPSYEQYF. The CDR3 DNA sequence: TGTGCCAGCAGCCAAGAACATGGTATACCCTCCTACGAGCAGTACTTC.

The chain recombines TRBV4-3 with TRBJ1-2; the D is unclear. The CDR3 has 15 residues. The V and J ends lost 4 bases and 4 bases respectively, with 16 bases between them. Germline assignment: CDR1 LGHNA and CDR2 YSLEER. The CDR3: CASSLNRGGPYGYTF. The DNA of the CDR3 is TGCGCCAGCAGCCTGAACCGGGGAGGGCCCTATGGCTACACCTTC.

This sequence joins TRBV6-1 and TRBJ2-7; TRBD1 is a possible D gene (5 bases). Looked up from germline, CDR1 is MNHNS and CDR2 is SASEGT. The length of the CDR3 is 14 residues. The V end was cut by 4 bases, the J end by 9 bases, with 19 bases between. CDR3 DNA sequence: TGTGCCAGCAGTGGGCCCGGATCACAGGTTGGGCAGTACTTC. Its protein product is CASSGPGSQVGQYF.

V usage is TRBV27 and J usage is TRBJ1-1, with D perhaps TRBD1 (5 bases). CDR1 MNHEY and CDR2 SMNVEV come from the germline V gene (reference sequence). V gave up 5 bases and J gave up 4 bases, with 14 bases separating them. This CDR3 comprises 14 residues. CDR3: CASSPPGGGTEAFF. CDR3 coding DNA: TGTGCCAGCAGTCCCCCCGGGGGTGGCACTGAAGCTTTCTTT.

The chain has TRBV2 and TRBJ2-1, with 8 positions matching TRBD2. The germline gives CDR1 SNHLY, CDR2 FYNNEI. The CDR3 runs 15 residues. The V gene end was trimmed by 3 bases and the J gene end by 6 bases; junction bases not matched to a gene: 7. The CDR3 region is CASSEARGASNEQFF. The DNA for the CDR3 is TGTGCCAGCAGTGAGGCGCGGGGGGCGAGCAATGAGCAGTTCTTC.

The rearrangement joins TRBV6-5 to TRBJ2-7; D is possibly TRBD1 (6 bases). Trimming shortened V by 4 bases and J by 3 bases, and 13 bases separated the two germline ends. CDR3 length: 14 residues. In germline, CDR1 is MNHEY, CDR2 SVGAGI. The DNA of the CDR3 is TGTGCCAGCAGTTTCCGGACAGACTTCTACGAGCAGTACTTC. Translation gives CASSFRTDFYEQYF.

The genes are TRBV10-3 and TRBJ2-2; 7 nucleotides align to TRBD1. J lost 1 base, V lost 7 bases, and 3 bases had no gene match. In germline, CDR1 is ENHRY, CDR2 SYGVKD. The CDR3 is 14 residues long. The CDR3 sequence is CAIKAGGNTGELFF. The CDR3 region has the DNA TGTGCCATCAAAGCAGGGGGGAACACCGGGGAGCTGTTTTTT.

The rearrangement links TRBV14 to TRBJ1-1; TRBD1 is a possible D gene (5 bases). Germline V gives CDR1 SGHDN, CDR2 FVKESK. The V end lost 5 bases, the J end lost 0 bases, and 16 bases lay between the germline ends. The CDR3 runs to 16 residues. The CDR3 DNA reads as TGTGCCAGCAGCTCCGGGAGGGGATACGTGAACACTGAAGCTTTCTTT. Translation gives CASSSGRGYVNTEAFF.

The CDR3 nucleotides are TGCGCCAGCAGCTCGGGACAGGGGCTGTACAATGAGCAGTTCTTC. Encoded protein: CASSSGQGLYNEQFF. The V call is TRBV5-1, the J call TRBJ2-1; 10 nucleotides align to TRBD1. Germline CDR1 is SGHRS and CDR2 is YFSETQ. Unmatched junction bases numbered 4, after V lost 3 bases and J lost 4 bases. This CDR3 is 15 amino acids long.

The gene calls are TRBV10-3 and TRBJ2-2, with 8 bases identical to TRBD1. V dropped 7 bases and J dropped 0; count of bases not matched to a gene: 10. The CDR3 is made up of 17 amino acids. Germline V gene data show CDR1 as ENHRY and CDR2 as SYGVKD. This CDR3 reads CAITENQGASNTGELFF. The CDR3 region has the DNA TGTGCCATCACTGAAAATCAGGGGGCATCGAACACCGGGGAGCTGTTTTTT.

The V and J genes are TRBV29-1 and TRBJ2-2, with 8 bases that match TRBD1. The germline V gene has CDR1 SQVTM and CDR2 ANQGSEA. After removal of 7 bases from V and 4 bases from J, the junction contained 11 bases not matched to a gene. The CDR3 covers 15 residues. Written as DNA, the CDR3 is TGCAGCGCCCTTCAGGGGGCGCGAAGCACCGGGGAGCTGTTTTTT. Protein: CSALQGARSTGELFF.

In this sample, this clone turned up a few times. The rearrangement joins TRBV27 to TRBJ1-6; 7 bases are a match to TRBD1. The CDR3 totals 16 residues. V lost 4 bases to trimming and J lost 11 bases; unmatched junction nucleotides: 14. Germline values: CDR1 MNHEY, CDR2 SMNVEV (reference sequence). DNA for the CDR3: TGTGCCAGCAGTTCCCTCAATCTAGACAGGGCTGCACCCCTCCACTTT. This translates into CASSSLNLDRAAPLHF.

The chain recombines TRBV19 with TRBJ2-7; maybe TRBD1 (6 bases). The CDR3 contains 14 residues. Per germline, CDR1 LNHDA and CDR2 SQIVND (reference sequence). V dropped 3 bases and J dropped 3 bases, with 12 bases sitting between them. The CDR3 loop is CASSMLGQHYEQYF. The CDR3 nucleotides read TGTGCCAGTAGTATGCTAGGACAGCACTACGAGCAGTACTTC.

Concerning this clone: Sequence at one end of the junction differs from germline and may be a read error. The CDR3 DNA sequence: TGCGCCAGCACCCAAAGAGCGTACACAGATACGCAGTATTTT. Translating gives CASTQRAYTDTQYF. This chain connects TRBV4-1 to TRBJ2-3, with D hard to call. The CDR3 extends over 14 amino acids. Germline V CDR1 and CDR2: MGHRA, YSYEKL.

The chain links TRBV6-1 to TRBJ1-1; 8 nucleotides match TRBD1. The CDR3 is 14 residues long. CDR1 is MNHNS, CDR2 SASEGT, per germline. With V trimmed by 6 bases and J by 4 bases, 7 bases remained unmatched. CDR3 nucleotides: TGTGCCAGCAGACTCTGGACAGGGACCACTGAAGCTTTCTTT. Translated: CASRLWTGTTEAFF.